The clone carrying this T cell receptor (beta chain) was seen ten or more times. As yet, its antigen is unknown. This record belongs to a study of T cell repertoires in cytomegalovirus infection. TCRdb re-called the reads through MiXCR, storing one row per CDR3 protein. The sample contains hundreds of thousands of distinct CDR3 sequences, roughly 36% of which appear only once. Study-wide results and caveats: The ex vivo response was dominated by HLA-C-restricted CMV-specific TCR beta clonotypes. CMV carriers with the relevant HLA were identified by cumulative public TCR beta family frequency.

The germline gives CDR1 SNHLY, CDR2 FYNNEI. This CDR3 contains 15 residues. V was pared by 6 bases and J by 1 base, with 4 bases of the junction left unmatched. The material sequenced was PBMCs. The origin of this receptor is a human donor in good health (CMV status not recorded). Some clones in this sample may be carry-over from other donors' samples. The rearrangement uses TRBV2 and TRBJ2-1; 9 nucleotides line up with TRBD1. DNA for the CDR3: TGTGCCAGCAGAGCCGGGACAGGGTCCTACAATGAGCAGTTCTTC. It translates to CASRAGTGSYNEQFF.